Listed below are T cell receptor beta chains from one sample, sequenced in a study of glioma-infiltrating T cells. TCRdb analysed the multiplex PCR reads with MiXCR anew, one entry per CDR3 protein. Seen here are 95,000 to 110,000 distinct CDR3 sequences, around 31% observed once, and the top ten hold 40% to 55%. Sequenced material: glioma tissue, nonneoplastic brain tissue, or PBMCs (not recorded which). These receptors were taken from a human donor with low-grade glioma or glioblastoma, undergoing nonglioma brain surgery, or in good health (not recorded which). Both conserved end residues are part of each CDR3.

>TRBV4-1
CASSQQFTLDEQYF
>TRBV3-1
CASRSGQGGFTEAFF
>TRBV6-1
CANSDPGLAGGSYNEQFF
>TRBV19
CASSLPGATNYGYTF
>TRBV12-3/TRBV12-4
CASSHGGVGLGETQYF
>TRBV4-3
CASSQRGGSHYGYTF
>TRBV3-1
CASSRTSERNEQFF
>TRBV7-3
CASSLSDNTEAFF
>TRBV3-1
CASRDRDRISPLHF
>TRBV7-2
CASSLGGTNEQFF
>TRBV12-3/TRBV12-4
CASSRFGTGLNTEAFF
>TRBV7-2
CASTSIFGEYSNQPQHF
>TRBV11-2
CASSRREDYGYTF
>TRBV6-1
CASREQGGAEAFF
>TRBV2
CASAKTGPSSETQYF
>TRBV6-1
CASRTPGGSHGYTF
>TRBV7-2
CASSLDGASDTQYF
>TRBV11-2
CASRPRTVGNTIYF
>TRBV19
CSSSMWDRINSPLHF
>TRBV12-3/TRBV12-4
CASSTSEVQETQYF
>TRBV11-2
CASSSQSDQPQHF
>TRBV10-2
CASGLGGSPLHF
>TRBV24-1
CSTSDPGTGEDYTF
>TRBV19
CASTPDRVTDTQYF
>TRBV7-9
CASSLVKDTEAFF
>TRBV7-2
CASSLGPGLGQETQYF
>TRBV7-2
CASSLEASSTDTQYF
>TRBV3-1
CASSPGGDYNSSLHF
>TRBV20-1
CSAPPLLGSYEQYF
>TRBV28
CASIIGTGGFQPQHF
>TRBV7-9
CASSATSVNTEAFF
>TRBV7-9
CASSLALGQLEAFF
>TRBV18
CASSPRGEDGYTF
>TRBV5-1
CASSLDGTSVYLDTQYF
>TRBV6-6
CASSYKFPPKAYEQYF
>TRBV6-1
CASRLEAARDYEQYF
>TRBV20-1
CSASNRASSPEKLFF
>TRBV27
CASSLTENYSYTF
>TRBV4-1
CASSQVLLSSGANVLTF
>TRBV7-2
CAGAAGPAQNTEAFF
>TRBV3-1
CASSPTGLQGTEAFF
>TRBV19
CASTPSGGYSETQYF
>TRBV6-2/TRBV6-3
CASSYSWIQYF
>TRBV19
CATYESVGTDTQYF
>TRBV6-1
CASSETPFGTTLPQHF